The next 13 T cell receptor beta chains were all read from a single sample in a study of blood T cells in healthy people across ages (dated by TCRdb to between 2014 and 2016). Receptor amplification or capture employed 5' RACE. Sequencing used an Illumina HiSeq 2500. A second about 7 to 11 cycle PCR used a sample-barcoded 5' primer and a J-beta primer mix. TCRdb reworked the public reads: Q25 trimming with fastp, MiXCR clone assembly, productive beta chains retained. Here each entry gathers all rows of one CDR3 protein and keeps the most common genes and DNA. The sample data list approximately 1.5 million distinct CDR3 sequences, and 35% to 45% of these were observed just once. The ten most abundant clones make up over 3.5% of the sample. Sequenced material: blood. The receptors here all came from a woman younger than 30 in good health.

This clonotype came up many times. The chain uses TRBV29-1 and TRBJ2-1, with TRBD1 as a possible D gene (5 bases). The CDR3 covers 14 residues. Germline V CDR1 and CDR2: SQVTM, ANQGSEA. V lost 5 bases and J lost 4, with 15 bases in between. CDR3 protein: CSVPNDSLYNEQFF. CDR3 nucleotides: TGCAGCGTTCCAAATGACAGTTTATACAATGAGCAGTTCTTC.

CDR3 protein: CASSLEPGAGSYNEQFF. The CDR3 DNA sequence: TGCGCCAGCAGCTTGGAGCCTGGAGCGGGCTCCTACAATGAGCAGTTCTTC. The chain carries TRBV5-1 and TRBJ2-1; D is possibly TRBD2 (6 bases). With 0 bases removed from V and 0 bases from J, the gap between germline ends came to 13 bases. Germline CDR1 is SGHRS and CDR2 is YFSETQ. The CDR3 is 17 amino acids.

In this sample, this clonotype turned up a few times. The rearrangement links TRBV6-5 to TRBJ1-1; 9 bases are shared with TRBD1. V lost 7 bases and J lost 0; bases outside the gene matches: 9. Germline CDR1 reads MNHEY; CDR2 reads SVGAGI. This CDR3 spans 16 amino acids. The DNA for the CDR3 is TGTGCCAGCAACCCGGGACAGGGAGTCGTGAACACTGAAGCTTTCTTT. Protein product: CASNPGQGVVNTEAFF.

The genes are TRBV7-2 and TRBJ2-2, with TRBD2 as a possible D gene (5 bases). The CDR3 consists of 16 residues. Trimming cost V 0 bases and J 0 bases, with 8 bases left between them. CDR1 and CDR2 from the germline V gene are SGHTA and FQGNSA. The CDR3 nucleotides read TGTGCCAGCAGCTTAGCGAGCGGAGCGAACACCGGGGAGCTGTTTTTT. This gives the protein CASSLASGANTGELFF. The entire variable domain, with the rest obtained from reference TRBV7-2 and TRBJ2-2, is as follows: GAGVSQSPSNKVTEKGKDVELRCDPISGHTALYWYRQSLGQGLEFLIYFQGNSAPDKSGLPSDRFSAERTGGSVSTLTIQRTQQEDSAVYLCASSLASGANTGELFFGEGSRLTVL.

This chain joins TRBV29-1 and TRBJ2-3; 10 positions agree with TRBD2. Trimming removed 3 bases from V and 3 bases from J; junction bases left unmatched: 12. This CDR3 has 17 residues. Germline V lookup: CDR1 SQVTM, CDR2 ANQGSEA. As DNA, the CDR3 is TGCAGCGTTGACTATCCGCTAGCGGGAGATATGACAGATACGCAGTATTTT. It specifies CSVDYPLAGDMTDTQYF.

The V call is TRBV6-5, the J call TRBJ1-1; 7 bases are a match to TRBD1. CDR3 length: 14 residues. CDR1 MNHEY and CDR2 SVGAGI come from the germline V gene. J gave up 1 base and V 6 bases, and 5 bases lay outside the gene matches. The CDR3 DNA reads TGTGCCAGCAGCCACGACAGGGCGAACACTGAAGCTTTCTTT. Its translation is CASSHDRANTEAFF.

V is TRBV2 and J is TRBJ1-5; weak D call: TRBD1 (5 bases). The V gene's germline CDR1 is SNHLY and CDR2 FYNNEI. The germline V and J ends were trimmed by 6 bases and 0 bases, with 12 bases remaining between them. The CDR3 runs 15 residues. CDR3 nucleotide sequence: TGTGCCAGCAGGGACCGACAGCATAGCAATCAGCCCCAGCATTTT. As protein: CASRDRQHSNQPQHF.

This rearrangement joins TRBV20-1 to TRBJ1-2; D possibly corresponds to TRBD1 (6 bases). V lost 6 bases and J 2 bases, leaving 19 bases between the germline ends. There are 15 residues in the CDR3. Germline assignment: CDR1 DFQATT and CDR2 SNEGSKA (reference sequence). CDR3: CSASGNREGNYGYTF. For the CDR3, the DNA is TGCAGTGCCTCTGGGAACAGGGAGGGAAACTATGGCTACACCTTC.

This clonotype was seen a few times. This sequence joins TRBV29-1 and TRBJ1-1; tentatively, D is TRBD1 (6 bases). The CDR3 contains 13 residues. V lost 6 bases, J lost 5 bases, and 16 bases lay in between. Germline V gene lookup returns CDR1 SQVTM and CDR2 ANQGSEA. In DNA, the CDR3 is TGCAGCGTCGCCGGGACATATGGAACTGAAGCTTTCTTT. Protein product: CSVAGTYGTEAFF.

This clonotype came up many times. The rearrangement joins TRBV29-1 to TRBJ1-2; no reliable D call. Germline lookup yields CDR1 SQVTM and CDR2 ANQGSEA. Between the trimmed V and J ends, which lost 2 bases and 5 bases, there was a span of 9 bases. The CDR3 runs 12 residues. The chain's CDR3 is CSVEKGGYGYTF. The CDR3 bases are TGCAGCGTTGAAAAGGGCGGATATGGCTACACCTTC. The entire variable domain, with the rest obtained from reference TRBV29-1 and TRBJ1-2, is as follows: SAVISQKPSRDICQRGTSLTIQCQVDSQVTMMFWYRQQPGQSLTLIATANQGSEATYESGFVIDKFPISRPNLTFSTLTVSNMSPEDSSIYLCSVEKGGYGYTFGSGTRLTVV.

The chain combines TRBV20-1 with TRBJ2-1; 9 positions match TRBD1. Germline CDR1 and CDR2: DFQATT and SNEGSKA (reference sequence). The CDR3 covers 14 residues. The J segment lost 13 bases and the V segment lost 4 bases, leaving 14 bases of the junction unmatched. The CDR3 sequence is CSAMVPGQGQTQFF. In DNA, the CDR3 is TGCAGTGCTATGGTCCCGGGACAGGGACAGACCCAGTTCTTC.

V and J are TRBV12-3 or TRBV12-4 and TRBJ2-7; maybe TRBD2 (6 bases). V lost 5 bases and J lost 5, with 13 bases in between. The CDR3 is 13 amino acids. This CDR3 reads CASSLEGIHEQYF. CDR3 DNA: TGTGCCAGCAGTCTGGAGGGAATCCACGAGCAGTACTTC.

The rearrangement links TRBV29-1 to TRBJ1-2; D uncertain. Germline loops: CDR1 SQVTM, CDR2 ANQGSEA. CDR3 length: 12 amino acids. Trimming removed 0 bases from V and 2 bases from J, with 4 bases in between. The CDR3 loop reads CSVEEANYGYTF. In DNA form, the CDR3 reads TGCAGCGTTGAAGAAGCAAACTATGGCTACACCTTC.